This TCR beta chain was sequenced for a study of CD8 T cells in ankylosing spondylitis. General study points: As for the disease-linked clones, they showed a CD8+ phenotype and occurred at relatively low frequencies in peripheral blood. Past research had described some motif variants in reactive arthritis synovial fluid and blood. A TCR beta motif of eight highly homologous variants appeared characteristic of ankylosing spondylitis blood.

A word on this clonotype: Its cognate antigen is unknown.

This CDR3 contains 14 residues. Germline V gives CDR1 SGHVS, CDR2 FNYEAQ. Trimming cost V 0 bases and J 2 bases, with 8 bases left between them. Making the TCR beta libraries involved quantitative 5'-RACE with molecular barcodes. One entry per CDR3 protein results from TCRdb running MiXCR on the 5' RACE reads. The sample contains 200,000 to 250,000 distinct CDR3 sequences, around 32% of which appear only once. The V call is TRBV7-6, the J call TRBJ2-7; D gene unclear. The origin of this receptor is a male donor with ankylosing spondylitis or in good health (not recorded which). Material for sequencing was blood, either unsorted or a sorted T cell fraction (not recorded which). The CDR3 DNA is TGTGCCAGCAGCTTAGCCCAGATACCCTACGAGCAGTACTTC. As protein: CASSLAQIPYEQYF.